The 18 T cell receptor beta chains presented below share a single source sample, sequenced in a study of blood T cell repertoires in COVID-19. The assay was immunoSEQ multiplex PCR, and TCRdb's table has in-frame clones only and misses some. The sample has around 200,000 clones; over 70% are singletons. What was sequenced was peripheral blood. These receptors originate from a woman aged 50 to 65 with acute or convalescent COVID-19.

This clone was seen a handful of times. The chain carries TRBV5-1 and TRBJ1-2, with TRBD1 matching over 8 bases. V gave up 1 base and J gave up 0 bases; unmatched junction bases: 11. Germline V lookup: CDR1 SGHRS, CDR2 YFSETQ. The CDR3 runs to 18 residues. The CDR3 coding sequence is TGCGCCAGCAGCTTGAATCCCCTAGACAGGGGATCTAACTATGGCTACACCTTC. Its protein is CASSLNPLDRGSNYGYTF.

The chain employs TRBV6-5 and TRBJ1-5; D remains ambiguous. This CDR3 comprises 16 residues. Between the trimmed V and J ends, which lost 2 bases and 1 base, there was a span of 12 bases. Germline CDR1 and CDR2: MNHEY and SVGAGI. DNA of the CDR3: TGTGCCAGCAGTTACGGCGGGGTGGGGAGCAATCAGCCCCAGCATTTT. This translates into CASSYGGVGSNQPQHF.

CDR3 in amino acids: CASSLVGDGTGELFF. In DNA, the CDR3 is TGTGCCAGCAGCTTAGTCGGAGACGGCACCGGGGAGCTGTTTTTT. This chain links TRBV7-9 with TRBJ2-2; no definite D call. This CDR3 comprises 15 residues. The V gene lost 1 base and the J gene lost 4 bases, with 10 bases spanning the gap. CDR1 SEHNR and CDR2 FQNEAQ come from the germline V gene (reference sequence).

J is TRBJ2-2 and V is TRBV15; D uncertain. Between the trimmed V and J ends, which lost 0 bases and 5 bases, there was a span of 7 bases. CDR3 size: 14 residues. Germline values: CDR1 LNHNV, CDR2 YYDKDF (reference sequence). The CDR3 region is CATSREYSTGELFF. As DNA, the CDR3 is TGTGCCACCAGCAGAGAGTACTCGACCGGGGAGCTGTTTTTT.

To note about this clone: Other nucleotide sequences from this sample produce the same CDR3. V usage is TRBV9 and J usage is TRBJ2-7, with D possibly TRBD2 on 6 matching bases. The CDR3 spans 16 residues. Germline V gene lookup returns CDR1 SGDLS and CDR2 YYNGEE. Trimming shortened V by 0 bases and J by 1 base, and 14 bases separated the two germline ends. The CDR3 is CASSVEGTALSYEQYF. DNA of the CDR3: TGTGCCAGCAGCGTAGAAGGGACTGCCCTTTCCTACGAGCAGTACTTC.

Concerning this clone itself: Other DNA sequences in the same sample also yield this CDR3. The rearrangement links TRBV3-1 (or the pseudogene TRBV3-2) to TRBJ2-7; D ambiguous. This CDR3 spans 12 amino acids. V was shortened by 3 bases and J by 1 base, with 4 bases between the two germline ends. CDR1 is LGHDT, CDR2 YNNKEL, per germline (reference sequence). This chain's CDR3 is CASSQASYEQYF. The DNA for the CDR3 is TGTGCCAGCAGCCAGGCATCCTACGAGCAGTACTTC.

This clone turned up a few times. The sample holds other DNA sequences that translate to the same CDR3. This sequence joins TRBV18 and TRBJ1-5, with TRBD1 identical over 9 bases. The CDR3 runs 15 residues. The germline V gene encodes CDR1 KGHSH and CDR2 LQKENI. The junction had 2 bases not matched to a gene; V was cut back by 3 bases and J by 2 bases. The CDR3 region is CASSPDRGGNQPQHF. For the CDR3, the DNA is TGTGCCAGCTCACCGGACAGGGGTGGCAATCAGCCCCAGCATTTT.

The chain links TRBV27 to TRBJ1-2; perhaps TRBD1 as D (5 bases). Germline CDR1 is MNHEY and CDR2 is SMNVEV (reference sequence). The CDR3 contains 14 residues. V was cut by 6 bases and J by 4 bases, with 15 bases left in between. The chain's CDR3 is CASRKTVMAYGYTF. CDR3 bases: TGTGCCAGCAGAAAGACAGTTATGGCCTATGGCTACACCTTC.

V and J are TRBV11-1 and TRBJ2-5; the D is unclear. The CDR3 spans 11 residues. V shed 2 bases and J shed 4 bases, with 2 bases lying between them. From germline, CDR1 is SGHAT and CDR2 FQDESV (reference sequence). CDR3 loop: CASSLRETQYF. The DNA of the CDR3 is TGTGCCAGCAGCTTACGAGAGACCCAGTACTTC. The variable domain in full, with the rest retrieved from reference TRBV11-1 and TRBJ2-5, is EAEVAQSPRYKITEKSQAVAFWCDPISGHATLYWYRQILGQGPELLVQFQDESVVDDSQLPKDRFSAERLKGVDSTLKIQPAELGDSAMYLCASSLRETQYFGPGTRLLVL.

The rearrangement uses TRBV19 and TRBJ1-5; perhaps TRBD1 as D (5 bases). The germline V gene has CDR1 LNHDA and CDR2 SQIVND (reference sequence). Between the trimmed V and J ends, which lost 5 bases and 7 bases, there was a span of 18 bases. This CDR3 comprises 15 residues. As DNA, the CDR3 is TGTGCCAGTAGTCCACGGTGGGGGGGGAACCAGCCCCAGCATTTT. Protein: CASSPRWGGNQPQHF.

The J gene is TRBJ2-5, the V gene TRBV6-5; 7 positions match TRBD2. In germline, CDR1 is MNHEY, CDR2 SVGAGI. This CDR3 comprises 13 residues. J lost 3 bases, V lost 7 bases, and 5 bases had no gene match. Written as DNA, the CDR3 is TGTGCCAGCACTGCGGGAGTGGAAGAGACCCAGTACTTC. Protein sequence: CASTAGVEETQYF.

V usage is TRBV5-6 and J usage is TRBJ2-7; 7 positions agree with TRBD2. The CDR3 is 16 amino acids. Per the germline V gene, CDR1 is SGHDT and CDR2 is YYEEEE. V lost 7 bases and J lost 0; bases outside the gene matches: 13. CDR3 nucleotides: TGTGCCAGCGGTCTCTTTGGCGGGAGTCGCTCCTACGAGCAGTACTTC. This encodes CASGLFGGSRSYEQYF.

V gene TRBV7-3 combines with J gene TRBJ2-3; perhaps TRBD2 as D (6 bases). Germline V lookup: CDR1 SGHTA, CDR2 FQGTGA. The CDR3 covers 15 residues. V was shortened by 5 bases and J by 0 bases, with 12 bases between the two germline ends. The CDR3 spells CASSPGDSSTDTQYF. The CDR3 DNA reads TGTGCCAGCAGCCCGGGGGACTCCAGCACAGATACGCAGTATTTT.

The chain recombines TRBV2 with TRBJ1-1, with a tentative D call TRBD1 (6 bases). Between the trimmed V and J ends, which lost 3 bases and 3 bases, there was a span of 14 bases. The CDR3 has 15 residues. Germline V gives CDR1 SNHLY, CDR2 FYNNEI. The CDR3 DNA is TGTGCCAGCAGTGATCGGGGGGCGGCGGACACTGAAGCTTTCTTT. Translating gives CASSDRGAADTEAFF.

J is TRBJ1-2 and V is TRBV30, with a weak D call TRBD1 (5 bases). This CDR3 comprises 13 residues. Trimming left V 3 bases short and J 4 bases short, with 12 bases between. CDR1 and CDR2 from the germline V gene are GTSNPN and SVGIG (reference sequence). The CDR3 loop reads CAWRRGVSYGYTF. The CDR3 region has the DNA TGTGCCTGGAGACGGGGGGTGAGCTATGGCTACACCTTC. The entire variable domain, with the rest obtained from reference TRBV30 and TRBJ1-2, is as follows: SQTIHQWPATLVQPVGSPLSLECTVEGTSNPNLYWYRQAAGRGLQLLFYSVGIGQISSEVPQNLSASRPQDRQFILSSKKLLLSDSGFYLCAWRRGVSYGYTFGSGTRLTVV.

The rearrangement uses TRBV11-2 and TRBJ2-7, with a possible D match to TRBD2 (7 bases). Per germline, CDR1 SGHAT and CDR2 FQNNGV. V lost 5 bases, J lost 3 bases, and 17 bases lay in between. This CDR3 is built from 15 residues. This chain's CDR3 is CASSGMGGRSYEQYF. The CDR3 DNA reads TGTGCCAGCAGCGGAATGGGGGGGCGCAGCTACGAGCAGTACTTC.

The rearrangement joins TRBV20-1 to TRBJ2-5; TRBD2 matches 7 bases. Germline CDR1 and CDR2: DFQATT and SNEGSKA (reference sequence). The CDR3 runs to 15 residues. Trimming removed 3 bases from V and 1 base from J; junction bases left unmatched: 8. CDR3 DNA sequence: TGCAGTGCTAGTACTGCAGCGGGGCTCCAAGAGACCCAGTACTTC. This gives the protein CSASTAAGLQETQYF.

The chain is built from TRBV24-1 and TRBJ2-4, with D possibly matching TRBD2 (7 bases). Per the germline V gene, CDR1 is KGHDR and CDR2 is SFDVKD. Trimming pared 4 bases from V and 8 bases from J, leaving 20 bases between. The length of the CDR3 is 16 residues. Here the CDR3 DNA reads TGTGCCACCAGTGACCCCCGGGTTGAGGGGGGGCACATTCAGTACTTC. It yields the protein CATSDPRVEGGHIQYF.